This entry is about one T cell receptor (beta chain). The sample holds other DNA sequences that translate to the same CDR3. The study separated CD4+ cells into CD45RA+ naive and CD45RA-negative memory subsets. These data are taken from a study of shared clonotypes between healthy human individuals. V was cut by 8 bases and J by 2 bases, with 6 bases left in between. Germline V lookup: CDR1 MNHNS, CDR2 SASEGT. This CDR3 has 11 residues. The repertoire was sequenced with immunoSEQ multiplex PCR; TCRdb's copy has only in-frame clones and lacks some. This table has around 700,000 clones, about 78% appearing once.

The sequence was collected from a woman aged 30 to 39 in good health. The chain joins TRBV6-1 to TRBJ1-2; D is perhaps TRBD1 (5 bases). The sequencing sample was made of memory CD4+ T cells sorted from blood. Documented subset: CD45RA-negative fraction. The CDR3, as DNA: TGTGCCAGCGGGGGGAACTATGGCTACACCTTC. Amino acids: CASGGNYGYTF.